These 22 T cell receptor beta chains originate from one sample sequenced in a study of cytomegalovirus exposure and HLA in healthy donors. PCR involved 60 Vbeta and 13 Jbeta primers. Measured with immunoSEQ multiplex PCR; TCRdb has only the in-frame clones, and not every one. The table records roughly 190,000 clones, 79% of them present only once. Specimen: PBMCs. These receptors originate from a woman in her forties or fifties in good health and CMV-seronegative.

This CDR3 is CASSFKDRSNSPLHF. In DNA form, the CDR3 reads TGTGCCAGCAGTTTCAAGGACAGAAGTAATTCACCCCTCCACTTT. V and J are TRBV28 and TRBJ1-6; tentative D call: TRBD1 (6 bases). Germline V gives CDR1 MDHEN, CDR2 SYDVKM. This CDR3 has 15 amino acids. V shed 3 bases and J shed 6 bases, with 12 bases lying between them.

This clone was seen more than once but under ten times. The V gene is TRBV5-4, the J gene TRBJ2-3; 8 bases are a match to TRBD2. Trimming at V came to 2 bases and at J to 5 bases, leaving 7 bases not matched to a gene. Germline lookup yields CDR1 SGHNT and CDR2 YYREEE (reference sequence). CDR3 length: 15 residues. The CDR3 nucleotides read TGTGCCAGCAGCTTCTTAGCGGGACGGGAAGATACGCAGTATTTT. It translates to CASSFLAGREDTQYF.

The genes are TRBV19 and TRBJ1-1; D might be TRBD1 (5 bases). CDR1 is LNHDA, CDR2 SQIVND, per germline (reference sequence). V lost 1 base and J 8 bases, leaving 11 bases between the germline ends. CDR3 length equals 13 residues. CDR3 amino acids: CASSIVGLPEAFF. The CDR3 bases are TGTGCCAGTAGTATAGTGGGACTTCCGGAAGCTTTCTTT.

This chain links TRBV21-1 with TRBJ2-3; the table names TRBD2, a call not compared with the DNA. TRBV21-1 is classified as a pseudogene. The CDR3 loop spans 15 amino acids. CDR3 sequence reads: CASSKVGGRADTQYF. The CDR3 region has the DNA TGTGCCAGCAGCAAAGTGGGGGGGCGAGCAGATACGCAGTATTTT.

The rearrangement links TRBV9 to TRBJ2-7; perhaps TRBD2 as D (6 bases). Trimming left V 0 bases short and J 2 bases short, with 9 bases between. Germline V gene sequence: CDR1 SGDLS, CDR2 YYNGEE. CDR3 size: 14 residues. CDR3 amino acids: CASSVEAGPYEQYF. The CDR3 DNA reads TGTGCCAGCAGCGTAGAGGCGGGACCCTACGAGCAGTACTTC.

The V call is TRBV28, the J call TRBJ2-4; maybe TRBD2 (5 bases). The germline V gene has CDR1 MDHEN and CDR2 SYDVKM. The CDR3 length is 14 residues. V was shortened by 3 bases and J by 8 bases, with 14 bases between the two germline ends. CDR3 nucleotide sequence: TGTGCCAGCAGTTTTCAAAGCGGAGGTGACATTCAGTACTTC. It encodes CASSFQSGGDIQYF.

The genes are TRBV7-2 and TRBJ1-6, with a weak D call TRBD1 (6 bases). Germline-derived CDR1 and CDR2 are SGHTA and FQGNSA. This CDR3 is built from 15 residues. V lost 5 bases, J lost 9 bases, and 17 bases lay in between. CDR3 loop: CASSPVGAAGSPLHF. In DNA, the CDR3 is TGTGCCAGCAGCCCGGTGGGGGCGGCGGGTTCACCCCTCCACTTT. Complete variable domain (other parts from reference TRBV7-2 and TRBJ1-6): GAGVSQSPSNKVTEKGKDVELRCDPISGHTALYWYRQSLGQGLEFLIYFQGNSAPDKSGLPSDRFSAERTGGSVSTLTIQRTQQEDSAVYLCASSPVGAAGSPLHFGNGTRLTVT.

The genes are TRBV5-1 and TRBJ1-5, with D unresolved. The V end was cut by 0 bases, the J end by 2 bases, with 9 bases between. The CDR3 is 15 amino acids. Germline lookup yields CDR1 SGHRS and CDR2 YFSETQ. The CDR3 DNA reads as TGCGCCAGCAGCTTGGATGGAGCCGGCAATCAGCCCCAGCATTTT. Protein sequence: CASSLDGAGNQPQHF.

The chain couples TRBV9 to TRBJ2-3; 7 bases agree with TRBD1. The trim removed 3 bases at V and 6 bases at J, leaving 10 bases unmatched. Germline V gene lookup returns CDR1 SGDLS and CDR2 YYNGEE. This CDR3 has 15 residues. The CDR3 nucleotides are TGTGCCAGCAGCGCCAGACAGGGTTTCTCGGATACGCAGTATTTT. Its translation: CASSARQGFSDTQYF.

The gene calls are TRBV7-9 and TRBJ2-5; no reliable D call. Germline V gene sequence: CDR1 SEHNR, CDR2 FQNEAQ (reference sequence). This CDR3 comprises 14 residues. Trimming removed 2 bases at V and 0 bases at J, with 7 bases between. The CDR3 coding sequence is TGTGCCAGCAGCTTAACTGAGTACCAAGAGACCCAGTACTTC. Its protein product is CASSLTEYQETQYF.

CDR3 sequence: CASSQLQARADTQYF. For the CDR3, the DNA is TGCGCCAGCAGCCAACTCCAAGCGAGAGCAGATACGCAGTATTTT. The gene calls are TRBV4-3 and TRBJ2-3; D not certain. Germline lookup yields CDR1 LGHNA and CDR2 YSLEER. The CDR3 consists of 15 residues. Trimming took off 2 bases at V and 4 bases at J, with 13 bases between the two ends.

The chain recombines TRBV15 with TRBJ2-3, with 10 bases identical to TRBD1. The V gene end was trimmed by 0 bases and the J gene end by 0 bases; junction bases not matched to a gene: 6. The CDR3 spans 18 residues. CDR1 LNHNV and CDR2 YYDKDF come from the germline V gene (reference sequence). CDR3 amino acids: CATSRDGGQGKSTDTQYF. The CDR3 DNA is TGTGCCACCAGCAGAGATGGGGGACAGGGGAAGAGCACAGATACGCAGTATTTT. The whole variable domain, remainder taken from reference TRBV15 and TRBJ2-3, is DAMVIQNPRYQVTQFGKPVTLSCSQTLNHNVMYWYQQKSSQAPKLLFHYYDKDFNNEADTPDNFQSRRPNTSFCFLDIRSPGLGDTAMYLCATSRDGGQGKSTDTQYFGPGTRLTVL.

The V gene is TRBV6-9, the J gene TRBJ1-1; 9 bases agree with TRBD1. The V gene's germline CDR1 is MNHGY and CDR2 SVAAGI. CDR3 length: 15 amino acids. V was pared by 6 bases and J by 4 bases, with 9 bases of the junction left unmatched. The CDR3 DNA is TGTGCCAGCAGCCCTAGGGACAGGGAGGGCACTGAAGCTTTCTTT. Protein: CASSPRDREGTEAFF.

The V and J genes are TRBV5-6 and TRBJ2-5, with 11 bases identical to TRBD1. Losses at the gene ends were 2 bases for V and 8 bases for J; bases not matched to a gene: 11. The germline V gene encodes CDR1 SGHDT and CDR2 YYEEEE. This CDR3 contains 16 residues. CDR3 coding DNA: TGTGCCAGCAGCTTATCCGCCGGGACAGGGGGAAGTACCCAGTACTTC. Translation: CASSLSAGTGGSTQYF.

This chain links TRBV11-2 with TRBJ2-3; 8 nucleotides align to TRBD1. The CDR3 is made up of 15 amino acids. With 5 bases clipped from V and 2 bases from J, the junction kept 6 bases outside the gene matches. Germline CDR1 is SGHAT and CDR2 is FQNNGV. CDR3 sequence (DNA): TGTGCCAGCAGCAGACAGGGGTTCAACACAGATACGCAGTATTTT. Protein: CASSRQGFNTDTQYF. Supplemented by reference TRBV11-2 and TRBJ2-3, the full variable domain reads EAGVAQSPRYKIIEKRQSVAFWCNPISGHATLYWYQQILGQGPKLLIQFQNNGVVDDSQLPKDRFSAERLKGVDSTLKIQPAKLEDSAVYLCASSRQGFNTDTQYFGPGTRLTVL.

J is TRBJ1-2 and V is TRBV4-2, with a tentative D call TRBD1 (5 bases). CDR3 size: 14 residues. Trimming pared 4 bases from V and 2 bases from J, leaving 11 bases between. Germline CDR1 reads LGHNA; CDR2 reads YNFKEQ. The CDR3 coding sequence is TGTGCCAGCAGCCCGGGGGACGCCAACTATGGCTACACCTTC. It encodes CASSPGDANYGYTF.

V and J are TRBV14 and TRBJ2-7, with D maybe TRBD1 (6 bases). The germline V and J ends were trimmed by 3 bases and 3 bases, with 9 bases remaining between them. Germline loops: CDR1 SGHDN, CDR2 FVKESK. The CDR3 contains 13 residues. The CDR3 region has the DNA TGTGCCAGCAGCCACTTCAGGGGCTACGAGCAGTACTTC. It encodes CASSHFRGYEQYF.

There are a few counts of this clone. The J gene is TRBJ1-3, the V gene TRBV7-2, with D unclear. The CDR3 length is 15 residues. Trimming took 2 bases from V and 0 from J, leaving 8 bases between them. Germline CDR1 SGHTA, CDR2 FQGNSA. Here the CDR3 DNA reads TGTGCCAGCAGCTTATTTGTCTTCTCTGGAAACACCATATATTTT. Translated, it gives CASSLFVFSGNTIYF.

The J gene is TRBJ1-5, the V gene TRBV19; D is unresolved. Germline values: CDR1 LNHDA, CDR2 SQIVND (reference sequence). V lost 3 bases, J lost 2 bases, and 5 bases lay in between. The CDR3 has 13 residues. The CDR3 loop is CASSIGGNQPQHF. In nucleotides, the CDR3 is TGTGCCAGTAGTATCGGTGGCAATCAGCCCCAGCATTTT.

The V call is TRBV9, the J call TRBJ2-2; tentative D call: TRBD2 (7 bases). The V gene lost 0 bases and the J gene lost 7 bases, with 13 bases spanning the gap. The CDR3 covers 15 residues. Germline V lookup: CDR1 SGDLS, CDR2 YYNGEE. The chain's CDR3 is CASSVGGGAGGELFF. For the CDR3, the DNA is TGTGCCAGCAGCGTAGGGGGGGGCGCAGGCGGGGAGCTGTTTTTT.

The rearrangement links TRBV9 to TRBJ1-6; D perhaps matches TRBD1 (5 bases). V was trimmed by 3 bases and J by 6 bases, leaving 13 bases between them. Germline V gene data show CDR1 as SGDLS and CDR2 as YYNGEE. The CDR3 contains 15 residues. Here the CDR3 DNA reads TGTGCCAGCAGCGGGCAGGACACCCTTAATTCACCCCTCCACTTT. Translating gives CASSGQDTLNSPLHF.

J is TRBJ1-1 and V is TRBV19; D is perhaps TRBD1 (6 bases). This CDR3 contains 15 residues. Germline CDR1 LNHDA, CDR2 SQIVND (reference sequence). V gave up 4 bases and J gave up 5 bases, with 17 bases separating them. CDR3 protein: CASSTKTTGSTEAFF. CDR3 DNA: TGTGCCAGTAGTACGAAAACTACAGGGAGTACTGAAGCTTTCTTT.